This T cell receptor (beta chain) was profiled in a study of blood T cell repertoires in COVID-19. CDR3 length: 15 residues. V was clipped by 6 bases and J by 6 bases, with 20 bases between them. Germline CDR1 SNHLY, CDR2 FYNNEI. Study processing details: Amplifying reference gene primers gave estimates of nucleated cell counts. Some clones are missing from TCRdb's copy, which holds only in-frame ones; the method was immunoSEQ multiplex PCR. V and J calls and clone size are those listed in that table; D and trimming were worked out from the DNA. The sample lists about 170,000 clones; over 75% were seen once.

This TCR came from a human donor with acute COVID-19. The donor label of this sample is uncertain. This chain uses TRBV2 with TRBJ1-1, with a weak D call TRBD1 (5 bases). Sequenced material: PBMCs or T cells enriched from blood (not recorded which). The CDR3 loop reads CASRQAIQGVAEAFF. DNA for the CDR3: TGTGCCAGCAGACAAGCGATTCAGGGTGTCGCTGAAGCTTTCTTT.